Below, 22 T cell receptor beta chains from the same sample are listed, as sequenced in a study of spatial heterogeneity in lung cancer. General study results and limits: In tumors, expanded intratumoral alpha and beta TCR counts tracked mutation counts.

Time point specified: sample taken at primary tumor resection. Their recognized antigens are unknown. TCRdb analysed the 5' RACE reads with MiXCR anew, one entry per CDR3 protein. In the table there are about 14,000 distinct CDR3 sequences, about 4.5% of which are singletons. The source was lung tumor tissue, collected at surgery. These receptors all stem from a female donor with early-stage non-small cell lung cancer.

This clonotype was seen repeatedly, ten times or more. This beta chain is an unintended read in a library built for alpha chains; its size means little. The gene calls are TRBV12-3 or TRBV12-4 and TRBJ2-3; 13 bases are a match to TRBD2. V dropped 3 bases and J dropped 4; count of bases not matched to a gene: 7. The CDR3 has 17 residues. Written as DNA, the CDR3 is TGTGCCAGCAGTTTTCACCGACTAGCGGGGGGCCCAGATACGCAGTATTTT. Amino acids: CASSFHRLAGGPDTQYF.

On this clonotype: This beta chain lies outside the target of a library built for alpha chains; its clone size means little. The V and J genes are TRBV5-1 and TRBJ2-7, with 8 nucleotides matching TRBD1. CDR3 length equals 16 residues. Germline V gene sequence: CDR1 SGHRS, CDR2 YFSETQ. V lost 1 base and J lost 2; bases outside the gene matches: 8. Here the CDR3 reads CASSLTDRGTAYEQYF. The CDR3 DNA is TGCGCCAGCAGCTTGACTGACAGGGGAACTGCCTACGAGCAGTACTTC. The full variable domain, rest sourced from reference TRBV5-1 and TRBJ2-7, is KAGVTQTPRYLIKTRGQQVTLSCSPISGHRSVSWYQQTPGQGLQFLFEYFSETQRNKGNFPGRFSGRQFSNSRSEMNVSTLELGDSALYLCASSLTDRGTAYEQYFGPGTRLTVT.

Comment on this clonotype: With the library built for alpha chains, this beta chain is off target and its frequency is not meaningful. The V and J genes are TRBV24-1 and TRBJ2-3; 10 bases align to TRBD2. Per the germline V gene, CDR1 is KGHDR and CDR2 is SFDVKD. J gave up 5 bases and V 4 bases, and 5 bases lay outside the gene matches. There are 15 residues in the CDR3. CDR3 in amino acids: CATSERAGGKDTQYF. CDR3 in DNA: TGTGCCACCAGTGAGCGAGCGGGGGGGAAAGATACGCAGTATTTT.

In its sample, this clonotype was seen a few times. This beta chain is off target for a library built for alpha chains, so its abundance means little. The chain recombines TRBV7-2 with TRBJ1-5; D gene ambiguous. Germline CDR1 and CDR2: SGHTA and FQGNSA. Between the trimmed V and J ends, which lost 5 bases and 2 bases, there was a span of 7 bases. The CDR3 consists of 13 residues. Here the CDR3 DNA reads TGTGCCAGCAGCGGGCAGGGCAATCAGCCCCAGCATTTT. Residues: CASSGQGNQPQHF.

To note about this clonotype: The library was built for alpha chains, so this beta chain is an off-target read and its size means little. The chain combines TRBV12-3 or TRBV12-4 with TRBJ1-4; no firm D call. V was trimmed by 3 bases and J by 7 bases, leaving 12 bases between them. CDR3 size: 14 residues. The CDR3 coding sequence is TGTGCCAGCAGTTTGTTAGGCGGCGGTGAAAAACTGTTTTTT. It encodes CASSLLGGGEKLFF.

This clonotype was found a few times. This beta chain is an unintended read in a library built for alpha chains; its size means little. The gene calls are TRBV11-2 and TRBJ1-2; 9 bases are a match to TRBD1. The V gene's germline CDR1 is SGHAT and CDR2 FQNNGV. The CDR3 is 15 residues long. The junction had 10 bases not matched to a gene; V was cut back by 4 bases and J by 7 bases. CDR3 protein: CASSSSGGQGRGYTF. The CDR3 region has the DNA TGTGCCAGCAGCTCAAGCGGGGGACAGGGACGTGGCTACACCTTC.

This clonotype is judged medium-sized. This beta chain is a stray read from a library made for alpha chains; its abundance is not meaningful. The chain couples TRBV6-6 to TRBJ1-5, with D possibly TRBD1 on 5 matching bases. The CDR3 runs 17 residues. Trimming removed 6 bases from V and 5 bases from J, with 23 bases in between. CDR1 and CDR2 from the germline V gene are MNHNY and SVGAGI (reference sequence). The CDR3 sequence: CASSLRQKGTGYQPQHF. The CDR3 DNA sequence: TGTGCCAGCAGCCTACGACAGAAGGGGACGGGTTATCAGCCCCAGCATTTT.

This clonotype was recorded at least ten times. Little can be read into the size of this beta chain, an off-target read in a library designed for alpha chains. The chain uses TRBV11-2 and TRBJ1-4; the match to TRBD1 covers 7 bases. The CDR3 has 14 residues. The V gene's germline CDR1 is SGHAT and CDR2 FQNNGV. V dropped 4 bases and J dropped 6; count of bases not matched to a gene: 5. CDR3 loop: CASSSQQGYEKLFF. The CDR3 region has the DNA TGTGCCAGCAGCTCCCAACAGGGGTATGAAAAACTGTTTTTT.

This clonotype was seen repeatedly, ten times or more. In a library made to pick up alpha chains, this beta chain is a stray read with a size that means little. The chain is built from TRBV5-1 and TRBJ2-3; a possible D gene is TRBD1 (8 bases). CDR3 length: 17 residues. Germline V lookup: CDR1 SGHRS, CDR2 YFSETQ. V shed 0 bases and J shed 1 base, with 15 bases lying between them. CDR3 amino acids: CASSLARTGRGTDTQYF. DNA for the CDR3: TGCGCCAGCAGCTTGGCCCGGACAGGGAGGGGCACAGATACGCAGTATTTT.

On this clonotype itself: Since the library was made to target alpha chains, this beta chain is a stray read and its abundance is not meaningful. The chain combines TRBV28 with TRBJ1-2; D may be TRBD1 (6 bases). This CDR3 contains 12 residues. The germline V gene has CDR1 MDHEN and CDR2 SYDVKM. The ends were cut back, 8 bases at V and 7 bases at J, with 14 bases in the middle. CDR3 in amino acids: CASLRQDSGYTF. CDR3 coding DNA: TGTGCCAGCCTACGGCAGGACAGTGGCTACACCTTC.

By share, this clonotype counts as medium-sized. A library made for alpha chains picked up this beta chain off target, so its size means little. The CDR3 region has the DNA TGTGCCAGCTCACCACCCATTCGGGGGGACATAAACATTCAGTACTTC. Protein sequence: CASSPPIRGDINIQYF. The gene calls are TRBV18 and TRBJ2-4; D possibly corresponds to TRBD2 (7 bases). V lost 0 bases and J lost 6, with 15 bases in between. CDR3 size: 16 residues. CDR1 and CDR2 (germline): KGHSH, LQKENI.

This clonotype occurred many times. Being off target in a library aimed at alpha chains, this beta chain has a size of little meaning. This chain links TRBV7-9 with TRBJ2-1; D perhaps matches TRBD1 (5 bases). V was pared by 2 bases and J by 0 bases, with 8 bases between. Germline-derived CDR1 and CDR2 are SEHNR and FQNEAQ (reference sequence). The CDR3 is 15 residues long. The CDR3 DNA sequence: TGTGCCAGCAGCTTATTCGACAGCTCCTACAATGAGCAGTTCTTC. As protein: CASSLFDSSYNEQFF.

This clonotype was counted many times. The size of this beta chain means little, since it is a stray read in a library made for alpha chains. The chain couples TRBV7-2 to TRBJ2-5; D unclear. V gave up 2 bases and J gave up 5 bases, with 6 bases separating them. In germline, CDR1 is SGHTA, CDR2 FQGNSA. The CDR3 totals 12 residues. The CDR3 DNA follows: TGTGCCAGCAGCTTAAGCGTGGAGACCCAGTACTTC. Encoded protein: CASSLSVETQYF.

The table lists this clonotype with many counts. This beta chain slipped into a library made for alpha chains as a stray read, so its size is not meaningful. The genes are TRBV6-2 or TRBV6-3 and TRBJ1-5; D is uncertain. Germline CDR1 is MNHEY and CDR2 is SVGEGT. The CDR3 totals 13 residues. V lost 3 bases, J lost 0 bases, and 3 bases lay in between. CDR3 bases: TGTGCCAGCAGTTATGGTAGCAATCAGCCCCAGCATTTT. Its translation: CASSYGSNQPQHF.

Comments on this clonotype: The library was designed around alpha chains, so this beta chain is a stray read whose abundance carries little weight. The chain uses TRBV10-3 and TRBJ2-5, with unresolved D. Trimming cost V 3 bases and J 4 bases, with 9 bases left between them. CDR3 length: 13 amino acids. Germline V gene lookup returns CDR1 ENHRY and CDR2 SYGVKD. In DNA form, the CDR3 reads TGTGCCATCAGTGAAACTGGCCGAGAGACCCAGTACTTC. Translating it yields CAISETGRETQYF.

A few counts support this clonotype. This beta chain is an unintended read in a library built for alpha chains; its size means little. The chain has TRBV3-1 and TRBJ2-3; 7 nucleotides match TRBD1. This CDR3 comprises 15 residues. From germline, CDR1 is LGHDT and CDR2 YNNKEL (reference sequence). Trimming removed 1 base from V and 5 bases from J; junction bases left unmatched: 6. The CDR3 sequence: CASSQAGRDRDTQYF. The CDR3 DNA is TGTGCCAGCAGCCAAGCTGGCCGGGACAGAGATACGCAGTATTTT.

There are many counts of this clonotype. Because this beta chain is a stray read in a library intended to capture alpha chains, its abundance should not be given much weight. V is TRBV20-1 and J is TRBJ2-1, with TRBD2 identical over 13 bases. Per germline, CDR1 DFQATT and CDR2 SNEGSKA (reference sequence). This CDR3 has 15 residues. Losses at the gene ends were 8 bases for V and 2 bases for J; bases not matched to a gene: 6. CDR3 DNA sequence: TGCAGTCCGACTAGCGGGGGGAATGCCTACAATGAGCAGTTCTTC. This codes for CSPTSGGNAYNEQFF.

This clonotype was observed many times. Since it is a stray read in a library aimed at alpha chains, this beta chain has a size that is not meaningful. CDR3 in amino acids: CSAREAFSGEQYF. CDR3 bases: TGCAGTGCTAGAGAAGCGTTCTCTGGCGAGCAGTACTTC. This chain uses TRBV20-1 with TRBJ2-7; D call uncertain. The CDR3 is 13 residues long. V was trimmed by 0 bases and J by 6 bases, leaving 12 bases between them. Germline CDR1 DFQATT, CDR2 SNEGSKA (reference sequence).

A word on this clonotype: Found in a library prepared for alpha chains, this beta chain is an off-target read, and its abundance has little meaning. The chain uses TRBV7-8 and TRBJ1-1, with D possibly matching TRBD1 (5 bases). The germline V and J ends were trimmed by 1 base and 4 bases, with 16 bases remaining between them. Germline V CDR1 and CDR2: SGHVS, FQNEAQ. CDR3 length: 16 amino acids. The CDR3 nucleotides read TGTGCCAGCAGCTTAGTCCCGGGACCCCGGGGCACTGAAGCTTTCTTT. It yields the protein CASSLVPGPRGTEAFF.

This clonotype showed up many times. The size of this beta chain means little, since it is a stray read in a library made for alpha chains. The chain recombines TRBV25-1 with TRBJ1-5; TRBD1 might be the D (5 bases). Trimming took off 3 bases at V and 0 bases at J, with 9 bases between the two ends. This CDR3 is built from 15 residues. Germline V CDR1 and CDR2: MGHDK, SYGVNS. The CDR3 loop reads CASSDARDSNQPQHF. The CDR3 DNA reads as TGTGCCAGCAGTGATGCCAGGGATAGCAATCAGCCCCAGCATTTT.

This clonotype was counted at least ten times. The size of this beta chain means little, since it is a stray read in a library made for alpha chains. V gene TRBV12-3 or TRBV12-4 combines with J gene TRBJ2-1; tentatively, D is TRBD1 (6 bases). V lost 1 base, J lost 8 bases, and 6 bases lay in between. The CDR3 totals 12 residues. The CDR3 loop is CASSLEGDEQFF. CDR3 nucleotide sequence: TGTGCCAGCAGTTTAGAGGGGGATGAGCAGTTCTTC.

The sample holds many counts of this clonotype. Since it is a stray read in a library aimed at alpha chains, this beta chain has a size that is not meaningful. This chain uses TRBV7-9 with TRBJ1-4, with TRBD1 as a possible D gene (5 bases). V was clipped by 1 base and J by 11 bases, with 17 bases between them. The length of the CDR3 is 15 residues. In germline, CDR1 is SEHNR, CDR2 FQNEAQ (reference sequence). This chain's CDR3 is CASSLVGTWKTKLFF. The DNA of the CDR3 is TGTGCCAGCAGCTTAGTGGGGACCTGGAAGACCAAACTGTTTTTT.